This T cell receptor beta chain was profiled in a study of cytomegalovirus exposure and HLA in healthy donors. Germline V CDR1 and CDR2: SGHTA, FQGNSA. Trimming removed 2 bases at V and 6 bases at J, with 17 bases between. The CDR3 runs to 15 residues. Study-wide findings and caveats: Immune exposure was documented only through CMV serostatus. Data from an earlier analysis indicated that most TCR beta V segments were productive either about 90% or about 30% of the time.

In the case of this clone: Antigen specificity is unknown.

Amplification used 60 Vbeta primers and 13 Jbeta primers. The protocol was immunoSEQ multiplex PCR, while the TCRdb copy is restricted to in-frame clones and leaves out a portion. Here the sample spans approximately 100,000 clones, about four fifths being singletons. The chain recombines TRBV7-2 with TRBJ2-7; D is perhaps TRBD2 (5 bases). The clonotype comes from a man aged 18-30 years in good health and CMV-seropositive. The sequenced sample consisted of PBMCs. For the CDR3, the DNA is TGTGCCAGCAGCTTAACTACCCGGGGTAGTGCCGAGCAGTACTTC. Protein: CASSLTTRGSAEQYF.